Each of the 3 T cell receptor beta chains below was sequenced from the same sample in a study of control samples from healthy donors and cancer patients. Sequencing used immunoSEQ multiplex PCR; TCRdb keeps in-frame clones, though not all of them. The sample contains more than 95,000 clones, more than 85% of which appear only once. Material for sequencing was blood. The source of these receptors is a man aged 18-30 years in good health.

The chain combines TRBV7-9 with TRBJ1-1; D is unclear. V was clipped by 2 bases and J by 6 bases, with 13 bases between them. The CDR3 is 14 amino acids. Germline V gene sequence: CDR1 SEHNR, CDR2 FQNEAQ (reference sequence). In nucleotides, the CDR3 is TGTGCCAGCAGCTTAAGCCAAGGACGGTCTGAAGCTTTCTTT. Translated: CASSLSQGRSEAFF.

CDR3 residues: CASSLDPLNVPGNTIYF. The CDR3 DNA reads as TGTGCCAGCAGCTTAGATCCCCTCAACGTACCTGGAAACACCATATATTTT. This chain links TRBV7-2 with TRBJ1-3; D unclear. Germline values: CDR1 SGHTA, CDR2 FQGNSA. Trimming took off 1 base at V and 2 bases at J, with 15 bases between the two ends. This CDR3 comprises 17 residues. Supplemented by reference TRBV7-2 and TRBJ1-3, the full variable domain reads GAGVSQSPSNKVTEKGKDVELRCDPISGHTALYWYRQSLGQGLEFLIYFQGNSAPDKSGLPSDRFSAERTGGSVSTLTIQRTQQEDSAVYLCASSLDPLNVPGNTIYFGEGSWLTVV.

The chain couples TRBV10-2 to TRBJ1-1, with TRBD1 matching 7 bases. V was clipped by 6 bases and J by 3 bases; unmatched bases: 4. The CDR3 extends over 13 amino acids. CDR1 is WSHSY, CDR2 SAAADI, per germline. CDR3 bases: TGCGCCAGCAGCGAAACAGGGGACACTGAAGCTTTCTTT. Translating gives CASSETGDTEAFF.